This T cell receptor beta chain comes out of a study of cytomegalovirus exposure and HLA in healthy donors. Looking at the study overall: Inside one of the first data releases sat around 86 million unique TCRs taken from HLA-typed donors.

Notes on the study in general: According to a later analysis, donors in an Asian-associated ancestry cluster reportedly had fewer N-insertions than the approximately 670-donor mean. Analyzed later, most CMV-associated TCR beta chains appeared HLA-restricted.

The V and J ends lost 4 bases and 1 base respectively, with 17 bases between them. The germline CDR1 and CDR2 sequences are SGHRS and YFSETQ. CDR3 length equals 16 residues. Primers for the PCR totalled 60 Vbeta and 13 Jbeta. Libraries were prepared by immunoSEQ multiplex PCR; TCRdb keeps only in-frame clonotypes and omits some of them. Of about 120,000 clones in the sample, 78% were seen once. This clone came up a few times. The antigen is not known. This rearrangement joins TRBV5-1 to TRBJ1-1; D might be TRBD1 (5 bases). This sequence was found in a woman in her 30s in good health and CMV-seropositive. Sequencing input: PBMCs. The CDR3 reads CASSPESGAGNTEAFF. The CDR3 DNA is TGCGCCAGCAGCCCAGAGAGCGGGGCCGGGAACACTGAAGCTTTCTTT.